Listed here are 14 T cell receptor beta chains from one sample, sequenced in a study of blood T cell repertoires in COVID-19. Using immunoSEQ multiplex PCR, the repertoire was profiled, and TCRdb retains in-frame clones only, with some absent. The sample carries about 160,000 clones, roughly 80% recorded once. The specimen was PBMCs or T cells enriched from blood (not recorded which). The receptor set was obtained from a woman aged 40 to 50 with acute COVID-19.

V is TRBV7-3 and J is TRBJ2-2; 15 nucleotides line up with TRBD2. CDR3 length: 19 amino acids. Germline CDR1 SGHTA, CDR2 FQGTGA. The trim removed 0 bases at V and 5 bases at J, leaving 7 bases unmatched. The DNA of the CDR3 is TGTGCCAGCAGCTTAACCCCGGGACTAGCGGGAGGACGTACCGGGGAGCTGTTTTTT. This gives the protein CASSLTPGLAGGRTGELFF.

This clone is a singleton in its sample. The chain recombines TRBV19 with TRBJ2-1, with D perhaps TRBD2 (6 bases). The CDR3 consists of 16 residues. Germline V CDR1 and CDR2: LNHDA, SQIVND (reference sequence). The ends were cut back, 4 bases at V and 8 bases at J, with 21 bases in the middle. In DNA, the CDR3 is TGTGCCAGTAGTAAGAGAGTGGGACCCGGAGGGTATGAGCAGTTCTTC. Protein sequence: CASSKRVGPGGYEQFF.

This clone was recorded once. V usage is TRBV19 and J usage is TRBJ2-3, with D possibly TRBD2 on 5 matching bases. V gave up 5 bases and J gave up 7 bases, with 10 bases separating them. Germline loops: CDR1 LNHDA, CDR2 SQIVND (reference sequence). The CDR3 loop spans 12 amino acids. The CDR3 DNA follows: TGTGCCAGTAGTGAGGGTGGGAATACGCAGTATTTT. This sequence encodes CASSEGGNTQYF.

The chain carries TRBV28 and TRBJ1-5, with unresolved D. The germline gives CDR1 MDHEN, CDR2 SYDVKM. V was trimmed by 8 bases and J by 4 bases, leaving 9 bases between them. The CDR3 has 12 residues. The CDR3 DNA reads as TGTGCCAGCTTTGTACAGAATCAGCCCCAGCATTTT. Protein product: CASFVQNQPQHF.

V usage is TRBV4-1 and J usage is TRBJ1-2; maybe TRBD1 (5 bases). The CDR3 loop spans 15 amino acids. From germline, CDR1 is MGHRA and CDR2 YSYEKL. Trimming pared 7 bases from V and 5 bases from J, leaving 20 bases between. CDR3 sequence: CASTSRGAGEYGYTF. The CDR3 DNA follows: TGCGCCAGCACCTCCCGTGGGGCTGGGGAATATGGCTACACCTTC.

The chain uses TRBV6-1 and TRBJ2-1, with D hard to call. The V end was cut by 1 base, the J end by 10 bases, with 17 bases between. Germline CDR1 and CDR2: MNHNS and SASEGT. The CDR3 runs to 15 residues. CDR3 in amino acids: CASSEDRRPPEEQFF. The CDR3 bases are TGTGCCAGCAGTGAAGATAGGAGACCACCCGAGGAGCAGTTCTTC.

The chain is built from TRBV15 and TRBJ2-2; weak D call: TRBD1 (5 bases). The germline V gene encodes CDR1 LNHNV and CDR2 YYDKDF (reference sequence). Trimming pared 3 bases from V and 5 bases from J, leaving 13 bases between. This CDR3 contains 15 residues. Here the CDR3 DNA reads TGTGCCACCAGCAGCCGCCGCCAGGGAACCGGGGAGCTGTTTTTT. Its translation is CATSSRRQGTGELFF. Drawing the rest from reference TRBV15 and TRBJ2-2, the complete variable domain is DAMVIQNPRYQVTQFGKPVTLSCSQTLNHNVMYWYQQKSSQAPKLLFHYYDKDFNNEADTPDNFQSRRPNTSFCFLDIRSPGLGDTAMYLCATSSRRQGTGELFFGEGSRLTVL.

The chain has TRBV5-6 and TRBJ2-1, with unresolved D. Germline values: CDR1 SGHDT, CDR2 YYEEEE. The CDR3 is 14 amino acids. Trimming removed 0 bases from V and 4 bases from J, with 8 bases in between. The CDR3 DNA follows: TGTGCCAGCAGCTTGGGAAAACGGTACAATGAGCAGTTCTTC. It translates to CASSLGKRYNEQFF. Full variable domain (missing parts from reference TRBV5-6 and TRBJ2-1): DAGVTQSPTHLIKTRGQQVTLRCSPKSGHDTVSWYQQALGQGPQFIFQYYEEEERQRGNFPDRFSGHQFPNYSSELNVNALLLGDSALYLCASSLGKRYNEQFFGPGTRLTVL.

The chain employs TRBV10-3 and TRBJ2-1, with 9 bases fitting TRBD2. Germline CDR1 and CDR2: ENHRY and SYGVKD. The CDR3 has 14 residues. Trimming took 10 bases from V and 12 from J; bases not matched to a gene: 16. In DNA form, the CDR3 reads TGTGCCACCCTGCGGGAGGGCCCAGTGTTTACGCAGTTCTTC. Translating gives CATLREGPVFTQFF.

The chain joins TRBV5-1 to TRBJ1-1; 7 nucleotides align to TRBD1. The junction had 8 bases not matched to a gene; V was cut back by 2 bases and J by 4 bases. The CDR3 totals 15 residues. Germline loops: CDR1 SGHRS, CDR2 YFSETQ. The CDR3 sequence is CASSFQGVAGTEAFF. The CDR3 bases are TGCGCCAGCAGCTTCCAGGGGGTTGCGGGCACTGAAGCTTTCTTT.

V gene TRBV14 combines with J gene TRBJ2-5; 13 nucleotides align to TRBD2. Germline CDR1 is SGHDN and CDR2 is FVKESK. The CDR3 runs to 15 residues. The junction had 9 bases not matched to a gene; V was cut back by 4 bases and J by 10 bases. CDR3 protein: CASSLGTSGMKGQYF. The CDR3 coding sequence is TGTGCCAGCAGCCTCGGGACTAGCGGGATGAAGGGCCAGTACTTC.

V and J are TRBV2 and TRBJ1-3, with no clear D. Between the trimmed V and J ends, which lost 7 bases and 8 bases, there was a span of 18 bases. The CDR3 extends over 14 amino acids. Germline loops: CDR1 SNHLY, CDR2 FYNNEI. The CDR3 region is CASNELGLPDTIYF. In DNA form, the CDR3 reads TGTGCCAGCAACGAGCTGGGCTTGCCAGACACCATATATTTT.

V and J are TRBV10-3 and TRBJ2-7, with D possibly being TRBD1 (12 bases). The germline gives CDR1 ENHRY, CDR2 SYGVKD. CDR3 length: 18 amino acids. The V gene lost 6 bases and the J gene lost 2 bases, with 26 bases spanning the gap. DNA for the CDR3: TGTGCCATCAGGGGACAGGGGGCCACTAGCGGGAGTGCCTACGAGCAGTACGTC. It codes for CAIRGQGATSGSAYEQYV.

The sample holds a few counts of this clone. The chain couples TRBV5-4 to TRBJ2-3; 9 bases align to TRBD2. V was clipped by 6 bases and J by 3 bases; unmatched bases: 8. Germline V gene sequence: CDR1 SGHNT, CDR2 YYREEE (reference sequence). The CDR3 loop spans 15 amino acids. CDR3 protein: CASTPLSGSTDTQYF. The CDR3 DNA is TGTGCCAGCACCCCCCTTAGCGGGAGTACAGATACGCAGTATTTT.